This T cell receptor beta chain was sequenced for a study of OX40 agonist ivuxolimab in advanced cancers. Study background: Aged roughly 23 to 79 with a mean of 60 years, they were about 78% male. Study-level findings and limits: Several nonresponders also turned out to have low normalized T-cell clonal expansion. Partial responders dosed at 0.1-3.0 mg/kg displayed clonal expansion ranking among the lowest.

The CDR3 extends over 13 amino acids. The junction had 1 base not matched to a gene; V was cut back by 6 bases and J by 0 bases. Germline values: CDR1 GTSNPN, CDR2 SVGIG (reference sequence). A remark on this clone: The antigen is not known.

Profiled with immunoSEQ multiplex PCR; TCRdb holds only in-frame clones, not every one. The repertoire holds about 66,000 clones, with about 77% as singletons. The rearrangement uses TRBV30 and TRBJ2-7, with 11 bases identical to TRBD1. The input for sequencing was CD4+ or CD8+ T cells sorted from blood, taken in a trial of the OX40 agonist ivuxolimab. The origin of this receptor is an adult with an advanced solid tumor such as melanoma, head and neck, liver or kidney cancer. DNA for the CDR3: TGTGCCTGCGGGACAGGGGGCTCCTACGAGCAGTACTTC. It codes for CACGTGGSYEQYF.